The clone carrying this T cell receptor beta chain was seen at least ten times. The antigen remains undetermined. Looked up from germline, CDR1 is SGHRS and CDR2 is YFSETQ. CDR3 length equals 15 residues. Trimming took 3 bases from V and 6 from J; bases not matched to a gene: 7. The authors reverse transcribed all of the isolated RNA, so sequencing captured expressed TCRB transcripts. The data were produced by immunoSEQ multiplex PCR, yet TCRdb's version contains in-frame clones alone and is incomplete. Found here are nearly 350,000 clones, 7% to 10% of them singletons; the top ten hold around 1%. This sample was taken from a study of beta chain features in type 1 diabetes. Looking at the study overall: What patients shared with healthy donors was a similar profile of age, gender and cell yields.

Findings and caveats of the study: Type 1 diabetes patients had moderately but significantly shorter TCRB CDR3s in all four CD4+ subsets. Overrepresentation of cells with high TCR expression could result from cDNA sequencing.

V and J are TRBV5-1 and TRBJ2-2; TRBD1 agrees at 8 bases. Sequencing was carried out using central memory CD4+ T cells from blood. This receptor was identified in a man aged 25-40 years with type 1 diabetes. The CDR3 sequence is CASSSGQGKSGELFF. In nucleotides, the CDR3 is TGCGCCAGCAGCTCCGGACAGGGAAAATCCGGGGAGCTGTTTTTT. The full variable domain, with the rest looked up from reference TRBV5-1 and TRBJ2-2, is KAGVTQTPRYLIKTRGQQVTLSCSPISGHRSVSWYQQTPGQGLQFLFEYFSETQRNKGNFPGRFSGRQFSNSRSEMNVSTLELGDSALYLCASSSGQGKSGELFFGEGSRLTVL.